The sequence of this TCR beta chain was determined in a study of beta chain features in type 1 diabetes. The study, taken as a whole, reports: TCRB CDR3 length was moderately but significantly reduced in all four CD4+ subsets of Type 1 diabetes patients.

Regarding this clone: The target antigen is unknown.

Isolated RNA was reverse transcribed in full, so expressed TCRB transcripts were sequenced. The method was immunoSEQ multiplex PCR; TCRdb's version includes in-frame clones alone and lacks a portion of them. The sample records about 42,000 clones, roughly 50% being singletons. This clonotype originated in a woman under 40 in good health. Sequenced: stem cell memory CD4+ T cells from blood.

CDR3 nucleotides: TGTGCCAGCAGTTTTCGGACAGGGGGCAATCAGCCCCAGCATTTT. This translates into CASSFRTGGNQPQHF. The chain has TRBV27 and TRBJ1-5, with 9 nucleotides matching TRBD1. J lost 2 bases, V lost 3 bases, and 2 bases had no gene match. From germline, CDR1 is MNHEY and CDR2 SMNVEV (reference sequence). The CDR3 totals 15 residues.